The sequence of this TCR beta chain was determined in a study of blood T cells in healthy people across ages. The second PCR ran 7 to 11 cycles with a sample-barcoded 5' primer and J-beta primers. TCRdb independently ran MiXCR on the 5' RACE reads; one entry per CDR3 protein. The sample consists of hundreds of thousands of distinct CDR3 sequences, more than 55% of them appearing once. Sequenced input: blood. The receptor was isolated from a man between 40 and 49 years old in good health.

DNA for the CDR3: TGTGCCAGCAGTTATCTCCCGGCGGGAGAGGCAGATACGCAGTATTTT. Its protein is CASSYLPAGEADTQYF. This chain connects TRBV6-2 or TRBV6-3 to TRBJ2-3; TRBD2 matches 7 bases. After removal of 3 bases from V and 4 bases from J, the junction contained 10 bases not matched to a gene. Looked up from germline, CDR1 is MNHEY and CDR2 is SVGEGT. The CDR3 loop spans 16 amino acids.